This entry concerns a single T cell receptor beta chain. Recruits, aged about 18 to 90 years, lived in 20 to 30 US areas. Germline lookup yields CDR1 LNHDA and CDR2 SQIVND (reference sequence). This CDR3 has 15 residues. The ends lost 7 bases at V and 4 bases at J; junction bases unmatched: 9. The data belong to a study of blood T cell repertoires in COVID-19. The protocol was immunoSEQ multiplex PCR, while the TCRdb copy is restricted to in-frame clones and leaves out a portion. The table has over 300,000 clones, roughly 90% seen once. The sequencing input was PBMCs or T cells enriched from blood (not recorded which). This TCR derives from a woman in her twenties or thirties with acute COVID-19. V and J are TRBV19 and TRBJ2-7; the match to TRBD2 covers 11 bases. CDR3 loop: CASTPTSGVSYEQYF. CDR3 sequence (DNA): TGTGCCAGTACCCCGACTAGCGGGGTTTCTTACGAGCAGTACTTC.